The 13 T cell receptor beta chains reported below all come from one sample, sequenced in a study of early stage breast cancer tumors. The data were produced by immunoSEQ multiplex PCR, yet TCRdb's version contains in-frame clones alone and is incomplete. The profile shows almost 55,000 clones, around nine tenths of them singletons. The sample comprised blood. These receptors originate from a person aged 70 to 85 with breast cancer.

Details on this clone: Relative to the germline gene, one junction end is altered; a read error may explain this. The V and J genes are TRBV5-1 and TRBJ2-7, with 11 positions matching TRBD2. Germline V gene sequence: CDR1 SGHRS, CDR2 YFSETQ. The CDR3 loop spans 15 amino acids. CDR3 protein: CASTELAGVSYGQYF. The CDR3 DNA is TGCGCCAGCACCGAACTAGCGGGGGTCTCCTACGGGCAGTACTTC.

V usage is TRBV6-1 and J usage is TRBJ2-1; 12 nucleotides line up with TRBD2. V shed 6 bases, J shed 8 bases, and the junction held 8 bases outside the gene matches. Per the germline V gene, CDR1 is MNHNS and CDR2 is SASEGT. The CDR3 consists of 15 residues. As DNA, the CDR3 is TGTGCCAGCAGGAGACTAGCGGGAGATTTCGATGAGCAGTTCTTC. Translating gives CASRRLAGDFDEQFF.

J is TRBJ2-2 and V is TRBV19, with 7 bases that match TRBD1. Germline CDR1 LNHDA, CDR2 SQIVND (reference sequence). V was clipped by 6 bases and J by 2 bases; unmatched bases: 12. The CDR3 has 17 amino acids. CDR3 nucleotides: TGTGCCAGTAGGGTTCCTCGGGGACAGTCAAACACCGGGGAGCTGTTTTTT. Protein: CASRVPRGQSNTGELFF.

The V call is TRBV19, the J call TRBJ1-2; no clear D gene. Trimming took 0 bases from V and 4 from J, leaving 9 bases between them. Per the germline V gene, CDR1 is LNHDA and CDR2 is SQIVND (reference sequence). The CDR3 loop spans 14 amino acids. DNA for the CDR3: TGTGCCAGTAGTATAGAGGGCCGCCTCTATGGCTACACCTTC. It translates to CASSIEGRLYGYTF.

This chain connects TRBV15 to TRBJ2-7; unclear D gene. The CDR3 length is 14 residues. V was clipped by 0 bases and J by 2 bases, with 8 bases between them. The germline CDR1 and CDR2 sequences are LNHNV and YYDKDF (reference sequence). CDR3 DNA: TGTGCCACCAGCAGAGAGCACATTACCTACGAGCAGTACTTC. Translated, it gives CATSREHITYEQYF.

The V call is TRBV4-1, the J call TRBJ2-1, with 11 bases that match TRBD2. The CDR3 has 15 amino acids. Germline-derived CDR1 and CDR2 are MGHRA and YSYEKL. Losses at the gene ends were 6 bases for V and 6 bases for J; bases not matched to a gene: 7. The CDR3 sequence is CASRTTSGSSNEQFF. The CDR3 DNA reads TGCGCCAGCAGGACTACTAGCGGGAGCTCCAATGAGCAGTTCTTC.

V is TRBV19 and J is TRBJ2-3; a possible D gene is TRBD2 (7 bases). V shed 3 bases and J shed 0 bases, with 13 bases lying between them. The CDR3 spans 16 residues. Germline CDR1 and CDR2: LNHDA and SQIVND (reference sequence). In DNA, the CDR3 is TGTGCCAGTAGTATGGGCGGGGGCCCTAGCACAGATACGCAGTATTTT. Translated, it gives CASSMGGGPSTDTQYF.

The gene calls are TRBV7-2 and TRBJ2-7, with TRBD2 as a possible D gene (6 bases). CDR1 and CDR2 from the germline V gene are SGHTA and FQGNSA. The length of the CDR3 is 14 residues. Trimming left V 5 bases short and J 6 bases short, with 17 bases between. This chain's CDR3 is CASSQTLTSSEQYF. The CDR3 DNA follows: TGTGCCAGCAGCCAGACCCTAACTAGCTCCGAGCAGTACTTC. Full variable domain (missing parts from reference TRBV7-2 and TRBJ2-7): GAGVSQSPSNKVTEKGKDVELRCDPISGHTALYWYRQSLGQGLEFLIYFQGNSAPDKSGLPSDRFSAERTGGSVSTLTIQRTQQEDSAVYLCASSQTLTSSEQYFGPGTRLTVT.

V usage is TRBV2 and J usage is TRBJ1-1; D not resolved. This CDR3 region has 11 residues. The germline gives CDR1 SNHLY, CDR2 FYNNEI. V was clipped by 5 bases and J by 3 bases, with 4 bases between them. This CDR3 reads CASSRDTEAFF. CDR3 nucleotides: TGTGCCAGCAGTCGGGACACTGAAGCTTTCTTT.

The V and J genes are TRBV9 and TRBJ2-1; 8 nucleotides align to TRBD2. The germline gives CDR1 SGDLS, CDR2 YYNGEE. The CDR3 is 16 amino acids. V lost 4 bases to trimming and J lost 8 bases; unmatched junction nucleotides: 14. The CDR3 region is CASSQKMTSVFDEQFF. The CDR3, as DNA: TGTGCCAGCAGCCAGAAAATGACTAGCGTCTTCGATGAGCAGTTCTTC.

The chain uses TRBV9 and TRBJ2-3; no clear D. The CDR3 length is 15 residues. The germline V and J ends were trimmed by 4 bases and 0 bases, with 12 bases remaining between them. Germline V gives CDR1 SGDLS, CDR2 YYNGEE. The DNA for the CDR3 is TGTGCCAGCAGCCCCCGTTCTTCTAGCACAGATACGCAGTATTTT. It encodes CASSPRSSSTDTQYF. Complete variable domain (other parts from reference TRBV9 and TRBJ2-3): DSGVTQTPKHLITATGQRVTLRCSPRSGDLSVYWYQQSLDQGLQFLIQYYNGEERAKGNILERFSAQQFPDLHSELNLSSLELGDSALYFCASSPRSSSTDTQYFGPGTRLTVL.

The chain joins TRBV10-1 to TRBJ2-4; maybe TRBD2 (6 bases). Trimming took 0 bases from V and 7 from J, leaving 13 bases between them. Germline CDR1 is WNHNN and CDR2 is SYGVQD (reference sequence). CDR3 length: 15 amino acids. The CDR3 DNA reads TGCGCCAGCAGTGAGTCGGGGGGTGGCGGGAACATTCAGTACTTC. This encodes CASSESGGGGNIQYF.

The J gene is TRBJ2-5, the V gene TRBV5-1; 9 nucleotides match TRBD2. V was pared by 3 bases and J by 1 base, with 13 bases of the junction left unmatched. Germline CDR1 reads SGHRS; CDR2 reads YFSETQ. CDR3 length equals 18 residues. The CDR3 loop reads CASSWGQRGALAQETQYF. CDR3 DNA: TGCGCCAGCAGCTGGGGACAGCGGGGGGCCCTCGCCCAAGAGACCCAGTACTTC. The full variable domain, in which reference TRBV5-1 and TRBJ2-5 provide the parts outside the CDR3, is KAGVTQTPRYLIKTRGQQVTLSCSPISGHRSVSWYQQTPGQGLQFLFEYFSETQRNKGNFPGRFSGRQFSNSRSEMNVSTLELGDSALYLCASSWGQRGALAQETQYFGPGTRLLVL.